Listed below are T cell receptor beta chains from one sample, sequenced in a study of cytomegalovirus exposure and HLA in healthy donors. TCRdb's table, derived via immunoSEQ multiplex PCR, lists solely in-frame clones and lacks some. This table has more than 150,000 clones, around four fifths appearing once. What was sequenced was PBMCs. These receptors all come from a woman in her twenties or thirties in good health and CMV-seronegative. CDR3s include the opening cysteine and the closing phenylalanine or tryptophan. The D gene is left open where the match is weak. A row's size may be missing; if present it is once, few, many or a size class.

>TRBJ1-1|NA|NA|16|TRBV6-5
TGTGCCAGCAGTTCCTTCAGGGGCTTAACGAACACTGAAGCTTTCTTT
CASSSFRGLTNTEAFF
>TRBJ2-7|NA|NA|13|TRBV4-1
TGCGCCAGCAGCCAAGATGAGGGATGGGAGCAGTACTTC
CASSQDEGWEQYF
>TRBJ2-7|NA|NA|13|TRBV6-1
TGTGCCAGCAGGGCGACAGGCTCCTACGAGCAGTACTTC
CASRATGSYEQYF
>TRBJ2-2|NA|NA|14|TRBV30
TGTGCCTGGAGTCCCGGGATCTCGACCGGGGAGCTGTTTTTT
CAWSPGISTGELFF
>TRBJ2-5|NA|NA|14|TRBV7-7
TGTGCCAGCAGCTTGAGAGGGAACCAAGAGACCCAGTACTTC
CASSLRGNQETQYF
>TRBJ1-1|few|NA|15|TRBV10-2
TGCGCCAGCAGTGAGTACAGGGTCATGAACACTGAAGCTTTCTTT
CASSEYRVMNTEAFF
>TRBJ2-2|NA|TRBD1|15|TRBV7-2
TGTGCCAGCAGCTTAAGGACAGGGGGGGCCGGGGAGCTGTTTTTT
CASSLRTGGAGELFF
>TRBJ1-1|NA|NA|14|TRBV7-3
TGTGCCAGCAGCCCAGGGTTTCGGAACACTGAAGCTTTCTTT
CASSPGFRNTEAFF
>TRBJ2-7|NA|TRBD1|14|TRBV2
TGTGCCATCAACGCCGGGACAGGGGCCTACGAGCAGTACTTC
CAINAGTGAYEQYF
>TRBJ2-3|NA|TRBD1|15|TRBV7-7
TGTGCCAGCAGCCGAACGGACAGGGTGGGAGATACGCAGTATTTT
CASSRTDRVGDTQYF
>TRBJ2-7|NA|TRBD2|13|TRBV7-9
TGTGCCAGCACGTCGGGGGGGCGCCGCGAGCAGTACTTC
CASTSGGRREQYF
>TRBJ2-3|NA|NA|13|TRBV5-1
TGCGCCAGCAGCCTCCGGGGCACAGATACGCAGTATTTT
CASSLRGTDTQYF
>TRBJ2-3|NA|TRBD2|16|TRBV29-1
TGCAGCGTGGGGGGGAGCGACAGTTTAGGCACAGATACGCAGTATTTT
CSVGGSDSLGTDTQYF
>TRBJ2-3|NA|TRBD1|15|TRBV19
TGTGCCAGTACCCTCGGGGACAGAGGCACAGATACGCAGTATTTT
CASTLGDRGTDTQYF
>TRBJ1-6|NA|TRBD1|15|TRBV4-1
TGCGCCAGCAGTAATTTGGACAGGGGTAATTCACCCCTCCACTTT
CASSNLDRGNSPLHF
>TRBJ2-5|NA|NA|17|TRBV5-6
TGTGCCAGCAGCTCCGGCCAGGGGACGGGGTTTTGGGAGACCCAGTACTTC
CASSSGQGTGFWETQYF
>TRBJ1-1|NA|TRBD1|16|TRBV5-1
TGCGCCAGCAGCGAAGGACAGGGGGCGAGTAAGGATGAAGCTTTCTTT
CASSEGQGASKDEAFF
>TRBJ2-5|NA|TRBD2|17|TRBV5-6
TGTGCCAGCAGCCTGGGGGTTCGAGCGGGGGGTGGGGAGACCCAGTACTTC
CASSLGVRAGGGETQYF
>TRBJ2-7|few|TRBD2|16|TRBV28
TGTGCCAGCAGACCCTTACTAGCGGGGGTTTCCTACGAGCAGTACTTC
CASRPLLAGVSYEQYF
>TRBJ2-3|NA|TRBD1|16|TRBV7-6
TGTGCCAGCAGCTTAGGACTAGGGCCAGGGGGCGATACGCAGTATTTT
CASSLGLGPGGDTQYF
>TRBJ2-3|NA|TRBD2|18|TRBV9
TGTGCCAGCAGCGTAATGGCACGGCGGGGGGGCCTTGTTGATACGCAGTATTTT
CASSVMARRGGLVDTQYF
>TRBJ2-1|NA|TRBD2|14|TRBV7-6
TGTGCCAGCAGCTTCGAGGGGACTAACAATGAGCAGTTCTTC
CASSFEGTNNEQFF
>TRBJ1-1|NA|NA|15|TRBV2
TGTGCCAGCAGTGAATTGGGAGCCATGAACACTGAAGCTTTCTTT
CASSELGAMNTEAFF
>TRBJ1-3|NA|NA|16|TRBV19
TGTGCCAGTAGTACGCTTTCGCAGGGTACTGGAAACACCATATATTTT
CASSTLSQGTGNTIYF
>TRBJ2-7|few|TRBD1|15|TRBV6-6
TGTGCCAGCAGTTCCCCCAGGGACAGGGACCACGAGCAGTACTTC
CASSSPRDRDHEQYF
>TRBJ1-2|NA|NA|18|TRBV5-5
TGTGCCAGCAGCTTGGAGCAGGGCGGAACTAAACCGGGCTATGGCTACACCTTC
CASSLEQGGTKPGYGYTF
>TRBJ1-1|NA|NA|12|TRBV19
TGTGCCAGCACGACAGAGAACACTGAAGCTTTCTTT
CASTTENTEAFF
>TRBJ2-7|NA|TRBD1|14|TRBV7-9
TGTGCCAGCAGCTCCACAGGGGGCATCAACGAGCAGTACTTC
CASSSTGGINEQYF
>TRBJ1-3|NA|NA|12|TRBV6-1
TGTGCCAGCAGTGACACTGGAAACACCATATATTTT
CASSDTGNTIYF
>TRBJ1-1|NA|TRBD1|14|TRBV7-8
TGTGCCAGCAGCTTCACAGGGGTTAACACTGAAGCTTTCTTT
CASSFTGVNTEAFF